The present TCR beta chain was sequenced within a study of blood T cell repertoires in COVID-19. Turning to the study itself: Samples representing acute and convalescent COVID-19 were sourced from the United States, Italy and Spain.

Study processing details: Reference gene primers were amplified, and this amplification served to estimate nucleated cell counts. Libraries were prepared by immunoSEQ multiplex PCR; TCRdb keeps only in-frame clonotypes and omits some of them. V, J and clone size are taken as reported in that table, and D and trimming were inferred from the DNA itself. Found here are over 150,000 clones, nearly 80% of them singletons; the top ten hold 26%. Germline lookup yields CDR1 LGHDT and CDR2 YNNKEL (reference sequence). J gave up 4 bases and V 3 bases, and 5 bases lay outside the gene matches. This CDR3 has 15 amino acids.

V gene TRBV3-1 (or the pseudogene TRBV3-2) combines with J gene TRBJ1-2; 10 bases fit TRBD1. This TCR derives from a woman aged 70 to 79 with acute or convalescent COVID-19. Material for sequencing was peripheral blood. Written as DNA, the CDR3 is TGTGCCAGCAGCCATTTGGGACAGGGGACCTATGGCTACACCTTC. Amino acid sequence: CASSHLGQGTYGYTF.